This T cell receptor beta chain was sequenced in a study of blood T cell repertoires in COVID-19 (dated by TCRdb to between 2020 and 2021). Some background on the complete study: Samples from collaborators originated in the United States, Italy and Spain and spanned both the acute and convalescent phases of COVID-19. The prospective study material was composed of cDNA or gDNA derived from T cells, B-cell-depleted T cells, or PBMCs. Deeply sampled blood TCRbeta repertoires from subjects exposed to, actively infected with, or recovered from COVID-19 were included in the dataset. A freely available public database, intended as a resource for researchers studying the immune response to SARS-CoV-2, is where the repertoires were released. The samples were drawn from two sources: the first 160 participants of the ongoing ImmuneRACE study, and 1,254 subjects contributed by 6 global collaborators. A de-identified subject ID, COVID-19 status, age in years and sex were almost always included in the sample metadata. Where available, HLA class I and class II types were taken from metadata supplied by the sample provider and were not determined by assay-based typing.

Including the terminal cysteine and phenylalanine, the CDR3 comprises 15 residues. The only DNA kept is the CDR3, 45 bases in frame from the first base. V is trimmed back by 4 bases and J by 7 bases, and the junction contains 13 bases that no gene match accounts for. CDR1 and CDR2 are drawn from the germline V gene: MNHEY, SVGAGI. Each collaborating institution followed its own protocols to collect whole blood in K2EDTA tubes. Collaborator samples were shipped for TCRbeta analysis as frozen whole blood, isolated PBMCs, or DNA extracted from either sample type. Paper-wide results and their limitations: Clinical and demographic metadata were provided uncurated, with the amount varying by source and participant.

About this clone: Its binding antigen is unknown. Base qualities are not at hand, and no much larger clone is one base apart.

TCRbeta CDR3 regions were amplified from genomic DNA using the immunoSEQ Assay, a bias-controlled multiplex PCR. As for the original processing: The number of nucleated cells in each sample was estimated from the amplification of reference gene primers within the assay. Sequence reads were collapsed and filtered to measure the absolute abundance of every unique TCRbeta CDR3 rearrangement. Productive Simpson clonality was computed per sample as the square root of Simpson's diversity index over productive rearrangements. As stored in TCRdb, this immuneACCESS dataset retains in-frame rearrangements with V and J assigned. A fraction of the clones does not appear; measured against another copy, unresolved V genes explain less than half of the discrepancy, and the remainder lacks a known reason. Clonal size and the V and J genes are those of that table, whereas D and trimming came from the DNA. The sample table shows 75,000 to 100,000 clones, and 81% are seen once. The ten biggest clones cover about 4.2% of the sample.

The source material was peripheral blood. Recombination connected TRBV6-5 to TRBJ2-7, with 7 bases in between that match TRBD1. The receptor comes from a man aged 55 to 70 with acute or convalescent COVID-19. The base sequence is TGTGCCAGCAGTTGGAGACAGGGTCGTTATGGTGAGCAGTACTTC. Its product reads: CASSWRQGRYGEQYF.